This TCR beta chain was sequenced for a study of shared clonotypes between healthy human individuals. Turning to the study itself: Three CD4 naive, three CD4 memory, two CD8 naive and one CD8 memory plate were used per donor. Notes on the study in general: Naive CD4 clonotypes overlapped across a few donors at about 5.2%. The diversity represented, both genetic and in exposure history, was limited by few donors.

This table comes from immunoSEQ multiplex PCR, and its TCRdb copy is limited to in-frame clones, with some not included. The sample has about 2 million clones; just under 95% are singletons. A remark on this clone: Its matching antigen is unknown.

Naive CD8 cells lacked CD45RO and underwent positive selection for CCR7, leaving out terminally differentiated effector memory CD45RA+ cells. HIV-negative, healthy adults without recent acute infections or vaccinations were the donors. The receptor was isolated from a man aged 18 to 29 in good health. Material: naive CD8+ T cells sorted from blood.

The DNA for the CDR3 is TGTGCCACCGAGGGCGATACGCAGTATTTT. This gives the protein CATEGDTQYF. The J gene is TRBJ2-3, the V gene TRBV6-6, with a weak D call TRBD2 (5 bases). Trimming shortened V by 10 bases and J by 6 bases, and 8 bases separated the two germline ends. This CDR3 has 10 residues. Germline V gives CDR1 MNHNY, CDR2 SVGAGI (reference sequence).